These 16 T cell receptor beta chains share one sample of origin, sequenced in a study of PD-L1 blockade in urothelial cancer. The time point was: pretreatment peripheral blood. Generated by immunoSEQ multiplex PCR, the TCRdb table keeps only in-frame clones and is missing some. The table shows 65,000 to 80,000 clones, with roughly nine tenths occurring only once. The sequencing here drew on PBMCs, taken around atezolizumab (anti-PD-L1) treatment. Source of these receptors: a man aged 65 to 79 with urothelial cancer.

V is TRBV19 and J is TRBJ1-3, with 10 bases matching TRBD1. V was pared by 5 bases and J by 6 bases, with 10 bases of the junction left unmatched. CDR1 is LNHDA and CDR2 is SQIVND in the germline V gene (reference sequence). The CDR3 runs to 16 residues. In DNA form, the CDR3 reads TGTGCCAGTAGTGGAAGTGGGACAGGGGACGCAAACACCATATATTTT. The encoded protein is CASSGSGTGDANTIYF.

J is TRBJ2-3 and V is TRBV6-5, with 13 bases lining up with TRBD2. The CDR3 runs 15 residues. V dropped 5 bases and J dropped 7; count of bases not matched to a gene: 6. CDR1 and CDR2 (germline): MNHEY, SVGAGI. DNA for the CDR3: TGTGCCAGCAGTCTTCGACTAGCGGGAGGTAATACGCAGTATTTT. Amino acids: CASSLRLAGGNTQYF.

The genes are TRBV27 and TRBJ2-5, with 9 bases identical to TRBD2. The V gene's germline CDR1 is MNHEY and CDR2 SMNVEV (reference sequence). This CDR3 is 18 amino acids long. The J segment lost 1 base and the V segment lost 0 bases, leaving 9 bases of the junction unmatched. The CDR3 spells CASSLSAGAGGAQETQYF. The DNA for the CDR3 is TGTGCCAGCAGTTTATCGGCCGGAGCGGGAGGAGCCCAAGAGACCCAGTACTTC.

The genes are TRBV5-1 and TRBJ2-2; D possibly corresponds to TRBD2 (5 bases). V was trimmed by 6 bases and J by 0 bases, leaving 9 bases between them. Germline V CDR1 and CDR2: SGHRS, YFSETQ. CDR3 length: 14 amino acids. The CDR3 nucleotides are TGCGCCAGCAAGCCACTAGCGAACACCGGGGAGCTGTTTTTT. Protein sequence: CASKPLANTGELFF.

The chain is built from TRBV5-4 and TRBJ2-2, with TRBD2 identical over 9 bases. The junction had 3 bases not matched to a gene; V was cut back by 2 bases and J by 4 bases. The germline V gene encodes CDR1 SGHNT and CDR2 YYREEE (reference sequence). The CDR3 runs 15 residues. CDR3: CASSLAGGTTGELFF. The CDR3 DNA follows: TGTGCCAGCAGCTTAGCGGGAGGAACCACCGGGGAGCTGTTTTTT.

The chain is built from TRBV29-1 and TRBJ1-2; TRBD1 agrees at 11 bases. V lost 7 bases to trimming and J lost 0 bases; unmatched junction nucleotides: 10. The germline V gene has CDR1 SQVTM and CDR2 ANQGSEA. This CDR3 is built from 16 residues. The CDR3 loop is CSATGQGERTNYGYTF. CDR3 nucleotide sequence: TGCAGCGCAACGGGACAGGGGGAAAGGACTAACTATGGCTACACCTTC.

CDR3 in amino acids: CAWSRGEYEQYF. In nucleotides, the CDR3 is TGTGCCTGGAGTCGGGGAGAATACGAGCAGTACTTC. The gene calls are TRBV30 and TRBJ2-7; D perhaps matches TRBD2 (5 bases). CDR1 and CDR2 (germline): GTSNPN, SVGIG (reference sequence). V was shortened by 2 bases and J by 4 bases, with 9 bases between the two germline ends. The CDR3 has 12 residues.

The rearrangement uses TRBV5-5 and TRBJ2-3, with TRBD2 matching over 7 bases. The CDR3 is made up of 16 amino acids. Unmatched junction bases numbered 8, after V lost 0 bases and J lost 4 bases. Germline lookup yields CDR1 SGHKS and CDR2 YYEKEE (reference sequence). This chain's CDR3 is CASSLEGGRYADTQYF. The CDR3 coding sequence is TGTGCCAGCAGCTTGGAGGGAGGGCGATATGCAGATACGCAGTATTTT.

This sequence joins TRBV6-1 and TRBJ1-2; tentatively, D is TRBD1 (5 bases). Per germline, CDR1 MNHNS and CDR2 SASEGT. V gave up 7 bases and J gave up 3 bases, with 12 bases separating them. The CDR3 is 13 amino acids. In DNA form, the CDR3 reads TGTGCCAGCACTGAGGGGAGGGACTATGGCTACACCTTC. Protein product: CASTEGRDYGYTF.

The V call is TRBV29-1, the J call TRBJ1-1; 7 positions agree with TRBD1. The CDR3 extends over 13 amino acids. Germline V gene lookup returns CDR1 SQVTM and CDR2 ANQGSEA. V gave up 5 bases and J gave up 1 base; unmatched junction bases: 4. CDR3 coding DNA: TGCAGCGTTCGAGCAGGGGGGAACACTGAAGCTTTCTTT. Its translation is CSVRAGGNTEAFF.

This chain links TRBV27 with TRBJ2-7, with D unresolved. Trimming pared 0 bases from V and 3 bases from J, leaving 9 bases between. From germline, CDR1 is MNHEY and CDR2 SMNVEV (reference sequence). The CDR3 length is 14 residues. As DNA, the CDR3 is TGTGCCAGCAGTTTATCAGCAGGCCTCTACGAGCAGTACTTC. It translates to CASSLSAGLYEQYF.

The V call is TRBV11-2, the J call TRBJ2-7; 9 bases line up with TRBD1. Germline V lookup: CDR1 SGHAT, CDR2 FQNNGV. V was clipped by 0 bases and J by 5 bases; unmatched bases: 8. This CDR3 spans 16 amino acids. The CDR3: CASSLDRPGTGNEQYF. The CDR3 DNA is TGTGCCAGCAGCTTAGATAGGCCCGGGACAGGGAACGAGCAGTACTTC. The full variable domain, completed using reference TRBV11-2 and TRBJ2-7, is EAGVAQSPRYKIIEKRQSVAFWCNPISGHATLYWYQQILGQGPKLLIQFQNNGVVDDSQLPKDRFSAERLKGVDSTLKIQPAKLEDSAVYLCASSLDRPGTGNEQYFGPGTRLTVT.

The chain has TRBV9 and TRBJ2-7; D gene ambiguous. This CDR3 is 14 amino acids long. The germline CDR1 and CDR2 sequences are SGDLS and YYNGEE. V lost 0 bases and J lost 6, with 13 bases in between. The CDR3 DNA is TGTGCCAGCAGCGTAGCCTCTAGATCCGGCGAGCAGTACTTC. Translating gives CASSVASRSGEQYF.

Written as DNA, the CDR3 is TGTGCCAGCAGTCGTACCCTGCTAGCGGGAGGGAGCGGGGAGCTGTTTTTT. It is translated as CASSRTLLAGGSGELFF. This chain links TRBV2 with TRBJ2-2; TRBD2 matches at 12 bases. Germline V lookup: CDR1 SNHLY, CDR2 FYNNEI. Trimming took 5 bases from V and 7 from J; bases not matched to a gene: 11. This CDR3 has 17 residues.

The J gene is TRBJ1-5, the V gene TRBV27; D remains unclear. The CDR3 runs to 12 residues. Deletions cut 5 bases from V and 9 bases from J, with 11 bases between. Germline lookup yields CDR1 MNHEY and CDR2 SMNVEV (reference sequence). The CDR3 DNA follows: TGTGCCAGCAGTGCAACGAGGGTGCCCCAGCATTTT. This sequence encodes CASSATRVPQHF.

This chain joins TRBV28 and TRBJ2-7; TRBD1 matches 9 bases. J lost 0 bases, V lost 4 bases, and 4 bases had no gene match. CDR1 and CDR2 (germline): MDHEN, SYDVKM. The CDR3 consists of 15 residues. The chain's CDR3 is CASSSGQGRSYEQYF. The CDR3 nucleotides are TGTGCCAGCAGTTCGGGACAGGGTCGCTCCTACGAGCAGTACTTC.